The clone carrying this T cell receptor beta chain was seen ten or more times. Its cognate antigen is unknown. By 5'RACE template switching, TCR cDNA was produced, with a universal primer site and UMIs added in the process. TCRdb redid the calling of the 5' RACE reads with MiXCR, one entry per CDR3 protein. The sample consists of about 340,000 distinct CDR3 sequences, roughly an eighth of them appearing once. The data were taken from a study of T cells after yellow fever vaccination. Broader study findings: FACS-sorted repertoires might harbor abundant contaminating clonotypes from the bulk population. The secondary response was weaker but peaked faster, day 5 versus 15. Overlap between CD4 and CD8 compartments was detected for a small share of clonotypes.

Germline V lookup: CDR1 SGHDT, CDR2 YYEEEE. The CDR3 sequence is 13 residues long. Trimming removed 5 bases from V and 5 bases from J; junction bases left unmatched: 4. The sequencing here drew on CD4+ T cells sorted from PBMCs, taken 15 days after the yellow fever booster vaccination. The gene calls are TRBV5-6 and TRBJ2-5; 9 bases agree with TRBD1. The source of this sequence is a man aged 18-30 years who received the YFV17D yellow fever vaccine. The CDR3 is CASSRDRVETQYF. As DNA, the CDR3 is TGTGCCAGCAGTCGGGACAGGGTTGAGACCCAGTACTTC.